These 10 T cell receptor beta chains originate from one sample sequenced in a study of control samples from healthy donors and cancer patients. Method: immunoSEQ multiplex PCR; TCRdb's copy keeps in-frame clones and lacks some. Of roughly 88,000 clones in the sample, 85% to 95% were seen once. The sequenced material came from blood. The receptors shown here come from a man aged 18 to 30 in good health.

The chain links TRBV5-1 to TRBJ1-5, with D possibly TRBD1 on 5 matching bases. The ends were cut back, 4 bases at V and 0 bases at J, with 17 bases in the middle. Germline V gene data show CDR1 as SGHRS and CDR2 as YFSETQ. The CDR3 has 17 amino acids. The CDR3 protein is CASSPSGTQNSNQPQHF. For the CDR3, the DNA is TGCGCCAGCAGCCCGTCCGGGACTCAAAATAGCAATCAGCCCCAGCATTTT. Looking up the rest from reference TRBV5-1 and TRBJ1-5 gives the full variable domain: KAGVTQTPRYLIKTRGQQVTLSCSPISGHRSVSWYQQTPGQGLQFLFEYFSETQRNKGNFPGRFSGRQFSNSRSEMNVSTLELGDSALYLCASSPSGTQNSNQPQHFGDGTRLSIL.

The V gene is TRBV2, the J gene TRBJ1-1, with a weak D call TRBD1 (5 bases). V lost 7 bases and J 0 bases, leaving 15 bases between the germline ends. This CDR3 is built from 15 residues. CDR1 SNHLY and CDR2 FYNNEI come from the germline V gene. The CDR3 DNA reads as TGTGCCAGCATATTGGACACCTCGTTGAACACTGAAGCTTTCTTT. This gives the protein CASILDTSLNTEAFF. Supplemented by reference TRBV2 and TRBJ1-1, the full variable domain reads EPEVTQTPSHQVTQMGQEVILRCVPISNHLYFYWYRQILGQKVEFLVSFYNNEISEKSEIFDDQFSVERPDGSNFTLKIRSTKLEDSAMYFCASILDTSLNTEAFFGQGTRLTVV.

This chain's CDR3 is CASSQDRFGKSNYGYTF. CDR3 DNA: TGCGCCAGCAGCCAAGATAGGTTCGGTAAATCCAACTATGGCTACACCTTC. The chain combines TRBV4-3 with TRBJ1-2; D is uncertain. Germline-derived CDR1 and CDR2 are LGHNA and YSLEER. This CDR3 is built from 17 residues. The V gene lost 0 bases and the J gene lost 2 bases, with 16 bases spanning the gap.

The V gene is TRBV19, the J gene TRBJ2-7, with a weak D call TRBD1 (6 bases). Deletions cut 2 bases from V and 4 bases from J, with 12 bases between. Germline CDR1 is LNHDA and CDR2 is SQIVND (reference sequence). This CDR3 contains 14 residues. Here the CDR3 DNA reads TGTGCCAGTAGTATATTGGGGGCTTGGTACGAGCAGTACTTC. It specifies CASSILGAWYEQYF.

The gene calls are TRBV6-2 or TRBV6-3 and TRBJ1-1; no firm D call. Trimming pared 5 bases from V and 5 bases from J, leaving 9 bases between. The CDR3 runs to 12 residues. Germline values: CDR1 MNHEY, CDR2 SVGEGT. The CDR3 DNA reads TGTGCCAGCAGTCCCGGGAGGACTGAAGCTTTCTTT. The encoded protein is CASSPGRTEAFF.

This chain joins TRBV11-2 and TRBJ2-7, with D perhaps assigned TRBD1 or TRBD2 (6 bases each). The V end was cut by 3 bases, the J end by 4 bases, with 10 bases between. This CDR3 has 13 amino acids. Germline CDR1 and CDR2: SGHAT and FQNNGV. The CDR3, as DNA: TGTGCCAGCAGCTTGGAGGGGGGTTACGAGCAGTACTTC. Protein sequence: CASSLEGGYEQYF.

This chain joins TRBV6-6 and TRBJ2-5; D may be TRBD1 or TRBD2 (6 bases each). CDR1 MNHNY and CDR2 SVGAGI come from the germline V gene (reference sequence). The CDR3 contains 15 residues. Trimming cost V 2 bases and J 6 bases, with 16 bases left between them. The CDR3 spells CASSYRSEGGKTQYF. In nucleotides, the CDR3 is TGTGCCAGCAGTTACCGATCCGAGGGGGGCAAGACCCAGTACTTC.

The chain employs TRBV15 and TRBJ1-2, with D perhaps matching TRBD1 (5 bases). CDR3 length: 15 amino acids. Germline V gene lookup returns CDR1 LNHNV and CDR2 YYDKDF (reference sequence). V gave up 0 bases and J gave up 0 bases, with 8 bases separating them. Here the CDR3 reads CATSRDRDPNYGYTF. CDR3 in DNA: TGTGCCACCAGCAGAGACAGGGATCCTAACTATGGCTACACCTTC.

This clone came up once. This chain links TRBV6-5 with TRBJ2-3; D is undetermined. This CDR3 contains 11 residues. Trimming removed 5 bases from V and 2 bases from J, with 2 bases in between. CDR1 is MNHEY, CDR2 SVGAGI, per germline. The CDR3 nucleotides read TGTGCCAGCAGTCTCACAGATACGCAGTATTTT. Its protein product is CASSLTDTQYF.

The chain uses TRBV4-3 and TRBJ2-1; no clear D gene. The V gene lost 1 base and the J gene lost 6 bases, with 7 bases spanning the gap. CDR3 size: 13 residues. The germline V gene encodes CDR1 LGHNA and CDR2 YSLEER. CDR3 amino acids: CASSQVSGNEQFF. As DNA, the CDR3 is TGCGCCAGCAGCCAAGTTTCCGGCAATGAGCAGTTCTTC.